This entry lists 20 T cell receptor beta chains sequenced from one sample in a study of cytomegalovirus exposure and HLA in healthy donors. A multiplex PCR was run with 60 Vbeta primers and 13 Jbeta primers. This table comes from immunoSEQ multiplex PCR, and its TCRdb copy is limited to in-frame clones, with some not included. This table holds some 200,000 clones, approximately 78% found once. The specimen was PBMCs. The receptors derive from a woman younger than 30 in good health and CMV-seronegative.

CDR3 in DNA: TGTGCCAGCAGCTTAGCAGGACAGAGTTTCGAGCAGTACTTC. It yields the protein CASSLAGQSFEQYF. The V and J genes are TRBV7-8 and TRBJ2-7, with a possible D match to TRBD1 (6 bases). CDR1 is SGHVS, CDR2 FQNEAQ, per germline. Trimming took 0 bases from V and 6 from J, leaving 12 bases between them. The CDR3 runs to 14 residues.

The chain links TRBV7-9 to TRBJ2-5, with D perhaps matching TRBD1 (6 bases). The CDR3 loop spans 14 amino acids. Between the trimmed V and J ends, which lost 3 bases and 0 bases, there was a span of 8 bases. Germline CDR1 reads SEHNR; CDR2 reads FQNEAQ (reference sequence). The CDR3: CASSFRDNQETQYF. The CDR3 bases are TGTGCCAGCAGCTTCCGGGACAACCAAGAGACCCAGTACTTC.

Details on this clone: Other DNA sequences in the same sample also yield this CDR3. The J gene is TRBJ2-3, the V gene TRBV19; 10 bases map to TRBD2. V was pared by 1 base and J by 4 bases, with 5 bases of the junction left unmatched. The CDR3 loop spans 16 amino acids. CDR1 and CDR2 from the germline V gene are LNHDA and SQIVND (reference sequence). The CDR3 nucleotides are TGTGCCAGTAGTATAGGGGCTAGCGGGAGCGCAGATACGCAGTATTTT. The encoded protein is CASSIGASGSADTQYF.

This rearrangement joins TRBV27 to TRBJ2-2; the match to TRBD2 covers 9 bases. Germline-derived CDR1 and CDR2 are MNHEY and SMNVEV (reference sequence). The junction had 3 bases not matched to a gene; V was cut back by 2 bases and J by 5 bases. CDR3 length: 15 amino acids. The CDR3 DNA follows: TGTGCCAGCAGTTTAGTGGCGGGAGGGACCGGGGAGCTGTTTTTT. It specifies CASSLVAGGTGELFF.

This clone was detected only once. The chain uses TRBV19 and TRBJ2-4, with a possible D match to TRBD1 (8 bases). Trimming stripped 4 bases from V and 5 bases from J, with 15 bases between. CDR3 size: 15 residues. CDR1 and CDR2 (germline): LNHDA, SQIVND (reference sequence). DNA of the CDR3: TGTGCCAGTAGTACTCTACAGGGGGGGCAAAACATTCAGTACTTC. Translation: CASSTLQGGQNIQYF.

V is TRBV7-2 and J is TRBJ2-7; TRBD1 matches 8 bases. The V gene's germline CDR1 is SGHTA and CDR2 FQGNSA. This CDR3 contains 13 residues. The V and J ends lost 3 bases and 3 bases, in that order; junction bases with no gene match: 1. The CDR3 nucleotides are TGTGCCAGCAGCTTCGGACAGGGCTACGAGCAGTACTTC. Amino acids: CASSFGQGYEQYF.

The count of this clone is one. One end of the junction varies from germline; a read error may be responsible. The chain recombines TRBV6-5 with TRBJ1-1, with D uncertain. CDR3 length: 16 residues. Germline loops: CDR1 MNHEY, CDR2 SVGAGI. The CDR3 bases are TGTGCCAGCAGTTATTTAACGGGATCGGGTAACACTGAAGCTCTCTTT. Protein product: CASSYLTGSGNTEALF.

This clone was picked up a small number of times. The V call is TRBV30, the J call TRBJ1-4; no clear D gene. The germline V gene encodes CDR1 GTSNPN and CDR2 SVGIG (reference sequence). V shed 1 base and J shed 8 bases, with 14 bases lying between them. This CDR3 has 14 amino acids. The chain's CDR3 is CAWSAPAVGEKLFF. DNA of the CDR3: TGTGCCTGGAGTGCCCCGGCAGTCGGGGAAAAACTGTTTTTT.

The chain combines TRBV2 with TRBJ1-1, with a tentative D call TRBD1 (5 bases). Germline values: CDR1 SNHLY, CDR2 FYNNEI. The CDR3 has 13 residues. V lost 7 bases and J 0 bases, leaving 9 bases between the germline ends. The CDR3 sequence: CASKGPLNTEAFF. The CDR3 DNA reads as TGTGCCAGCAAGGGGCCATTGAACACTGAAGCTTTCTTT.

This clone has a handful of counts. The chain is built from TRBV4-1 and TRBJ2-5; TRBD2 agrees at 7 bases. Trimming cost V 8 bases and J 3 bases; bases outside gene matches: 9. CDR3 length: 14 residues. Looked up from germline, CDR1 is MGHRA and CDR2 is YSYEKL. The CDR3 here is CASSQPGLKETQYF. The CDR3 DNA sequence: TGCGCCAGCTCCCAGCCGGGACTAAAAGAGACCCAGTACTTC.

This chain joins TRBV28 and TRBJ2-3; 9 nucleotides match TRBD1. The CDR3 covers 15 residues. Germline CDR1 and CDR2: MDHEN and SYDVKM. J lost 6 bases, V lost 6 bases, and 10 bases had no gene match. Here the CDR3 reads CASSAPGQGSDTQYF. CDR3 in DNA: TGTGCCAGCAGCGCGCCGGGACAGGGATCTGATACGCAGTATTTT.

The chain links TRBV28 to TRBJ1-1; 9 nucleotides line up with TRBD1. The CDR3 extends over 14 amino acids. Trimming removed 2 bases from V and 4 bases from J; junction bases left unmatched: 2. CDR1 MDHEN and CDR2 SYDVKM come from the germline V gene. The CDR3 loop reads CASSLMGQGTEAFF. DNA for the CDR3: TGTGCCAGCAGTTTAATGGGACAGGGCACTGAAGCTTTCTTT.

The rearrangement uses TRBV7-9 and TRBJ2-3; TRBD2 is a possible D gene (6 bases). Germline CDR1 is SEHNR and CDR2 is FQNEAQ (reference sequence). CDR3 size: 18 residues. V shed 6 bases and J shed 0 bases, with 22 bases lying between them. CDR3 sequence (DNA): TGTGCCAGCAGATTGGCGCTTACGCGGGAATCTAGCACAGATACGCAGTATTTT. This gives the protein CASRLALTRESSTDTQYF. The whole variable domain, remainder taken from reference TRBV7-9 and TRBJ2-3, is DTGVSQNPRHKITKRGQNVTFRCDPISEHNRLYWYRQTLGQGPEFLTYFQNEAQLEKSRLLSDRFSAERPKGSFSTLEIQRTEQGDSAMYLCASRLALTRESSTDTQYFGPGTRLTVL.

V and J are TRBV30 and TRBJ2-1, with D tentatively TRBD2 (6 bases). V lost 1 base and J lost 6, with 19 bases in between. There are 16 residues in the CDR3. The germline V gene encodes CDR1 GTSNPN and CDR2 SVGIG (reference sequence). This chain's CDR3 is CAWSDRDSRLSNEQFF. For the CDR3, the DNA is TGTGCCTGGAGTGACCGGGACTCCCGATTAAGCAATGAGCAGTTCTTC. Full variable domain (rest looked up from reference TRBV30 and TRBJ2-1): SQTIHQWPATLVQPVGSPLSLECTVEGTSNPNLYWYRQAAGRGLQLLFYSVGIGQISSEVPQNLSASRPQDRQFILSSKKLLLSDSGFYLCAWSDRDSRLSNEQFFGPGTRLTVL.

The CDR3 DNA is TGTGCCAGCAGCCCTGGGACAGGCTATGGCTACACCTTC. Protein product: CASSPGTGYGYTF. The chain has TRBV27 and TRBJ1-2; 8 bases are a match to TRBD1. The CDR3 has 13 residues. CDR1 and CDR2 from the germline V gene are MNHEY and SMNVEV (reference sequence). The ends lost 6 bases at V and 4 bases at J; junction bases unmatched: 4.

V usage is TRBV9 and J usage is TRBJ2-1, with 8 bases identical to TRBD1. V trimming: 5 bases; J trimming: 7 bases; junction bases outside the gene matches: 5. Looked up from germline, CDR1 is SGDLS and CDR2 is YYNGEE. This CDR3 region has 13 residues. The CDR3 coding sequence is TGTGCCAGCAGGGGAACAGGGGGGAATGAGCAGTTCTTC. The encoded protein is CASRGTGGNEQFF.

The count of this clone is one. The chain recombines TRBV19 with TRBJ1-1; D not resolved. This CDR3 is built from 16 residues. Germline CDR1 is LNHDA and CDR2 is SQIVND (reference sequence). V lost 3 bases and J lost 4, with 18 bases in between. For the CDR3, the DNA is TGTGCCAGTAGTATTAGTATAGGACGCGGAGGCACTGAAGCTTTCTTT. This encodes CASSISIGRGGTEAFF. Variable domain in full (rest from reference TRBV19 and TRBJ1-1): DGGITQSPKYLFRKEGQNVTLSCEQNLNHDAMYWYRQDPGQGLRLIYYSQIVNDFQKGDIAEGYSVSREKKESFPLTVTSAQKNPTAFYLCASSISIGRGGTEAFFGQGTRLTVV.

This clone was observed a handful of times. The chain couples TRBV4-1 to TRBJ2-7; no clear D. V gave up 3 bases and J gave up 0 bases, with 12 bases separating them. Germline V gene data show CDR1 as MGHRA and CDR2 as YSYEKL. The CDR3 is made up of 15 amino acids. CDR3 amino acids: CASSQVVTTSYEQYF. Here the CDR3 DNA reads TGCGCCAGCAGCCAGGTGGTGACAACCTCCTACGAGCAGTACTTC.

This chain links TRBV7-8 with TRBJ2-5, with D possibly TRBD2 on 6 matching bases. The CDR3 contains 14 residues. Germline lookup yields CDR1 SGHVS and CDR2 FQNEAQ. The V end was cut by 1 base, the J end by 4 bases, with 10 bases between. The CDR3 DNA reads as TGTGCCAGCAGCTTAGATTCCGGGAGAGAGACCCAGTACTTC. This codes for CASSLDSGRETQYF.

This sequence joins TRBV7-9 and TRBJ2-5, with 11 bases identical to TRBD2. The CDR3 is 18 residues long. With 2 bases clipped from V and 0 bases from J, the junction kept 8 bases outside the gene matches. CDR1 is SEHNR and CDR2 is FQNEAQ in the germline V gene (reference sequence). CDR3 protein: CASSLTASGRKYQETQYF. CDR3 nucleotide sequence: TGTGCCAGCAGCTTAACGGCTAGCGGGAGGAAATACCAAGAGACCCAGTACTTC. The full variable domain, rest sourced from reference TRBV7-9 and TRBJ2-5, is DTGVSQNPRHKITKRGQNVTFRCDPISEHNRLYWYRQTLGQGPEFLTYFQNEAQLEKSRLLSDRFSAERPKGSFSTLEIQRTEQGDSAMYLCASSLTASGRKYQETQYFGPGTRLLVL.